The next 3 T cell receptor beta chains were all read from a single sample in a study of control samples from healthy donors and cancer patients. Sequencing was performed with immunoSEQ multiplex PCR; in TCRdb, only in-frame clones are kept and a portion is missing. The table shows around 92,000 clones, with around 80% occurring only once. The source material was blood. The receptors come from a man in his 60s in good health.

The V call is TRBV6-2 or TRBV6-3, the J call TRBJ2-7; D uncertain. The CDR3 has 11 amino acids. CDR1 and CDR2 (germline): MNHEY, SVGEGT. Trimming removed 0 bases from V and 6 bases from J, with 3 bases in between. The CDR3 DNA follows: TGTGCCAGCAGTTACTCCGCCGAGCAGTACTTC. It encodes CASSYSAEQYF.

The V gene is TRBV21-1, the J gene TRBJ2-2; the table gives TRBD2 as D, unverified against the DNA. TRBV21-1 is a pseudogene segment. This CDR3 has 19 residues. This CDR3 reads CASSKALNLAGKNTGELFF. CDR3 coding DNA: TGTGCCAGCAGCAAAGCGCTTAACCTAGCCGGGAAGAACACCGGGGAGCTGTTTTTT.

With regard to this clone: At one end, the junction sequence differs from germline, possibly due to a read error. The chain recombines TRBV10-3 with TRBJ2-2; 8 bases agree with TRBD2. The CDR3 runs 16 residues. Germline CDR1 reads ENHRY; CDR2 reads SYGVKD. CDR3 protein: CAVSRHSGGNTGELFF. Written as DNA, the CDR3 is TGTGCCGTCAGTAGGCACAGCGGGGGAAACACCGGGGAGCTGTTTTTT.